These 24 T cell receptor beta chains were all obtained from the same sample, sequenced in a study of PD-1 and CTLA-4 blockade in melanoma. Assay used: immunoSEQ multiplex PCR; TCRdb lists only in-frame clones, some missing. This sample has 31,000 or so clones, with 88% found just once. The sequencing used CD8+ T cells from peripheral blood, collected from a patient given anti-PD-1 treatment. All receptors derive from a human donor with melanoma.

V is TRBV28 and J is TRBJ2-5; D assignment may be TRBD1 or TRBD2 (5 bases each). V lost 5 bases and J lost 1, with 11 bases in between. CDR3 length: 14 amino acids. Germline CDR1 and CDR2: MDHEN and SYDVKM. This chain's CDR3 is CASSPQGAQETQYF. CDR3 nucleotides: TGTGCCAGCAGTCCCCAGGGAGCCCAAGAGACCCAGTACTTC.

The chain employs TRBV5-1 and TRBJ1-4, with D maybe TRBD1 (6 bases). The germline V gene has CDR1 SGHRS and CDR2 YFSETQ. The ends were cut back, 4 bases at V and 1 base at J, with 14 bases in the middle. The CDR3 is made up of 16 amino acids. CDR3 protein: CASSRGQSETNEKLFF. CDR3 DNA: TGCGCCAGCAGCCGCGGACAGTCCGAAACTAATGAAAAACTGTTTTTT.

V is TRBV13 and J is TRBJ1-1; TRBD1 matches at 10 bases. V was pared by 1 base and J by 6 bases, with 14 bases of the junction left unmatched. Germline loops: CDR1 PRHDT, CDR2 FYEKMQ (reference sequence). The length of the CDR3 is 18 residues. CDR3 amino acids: CASSLEGRQGALGAEAFF. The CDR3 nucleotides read TGTGCCAGCAGCTTAGAGGGTAGACAGGGGGCGCTTGGGGCTGAAGCTTTCTTT.

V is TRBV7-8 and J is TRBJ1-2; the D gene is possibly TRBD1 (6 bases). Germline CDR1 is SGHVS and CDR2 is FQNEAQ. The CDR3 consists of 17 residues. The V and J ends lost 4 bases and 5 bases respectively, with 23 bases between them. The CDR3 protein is CASSSLGGTISNYGYTF. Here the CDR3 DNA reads TGTGCCAGCAGCTCCTTAGGGGGGACGATATCAAATTATGGCTACACCTTC.

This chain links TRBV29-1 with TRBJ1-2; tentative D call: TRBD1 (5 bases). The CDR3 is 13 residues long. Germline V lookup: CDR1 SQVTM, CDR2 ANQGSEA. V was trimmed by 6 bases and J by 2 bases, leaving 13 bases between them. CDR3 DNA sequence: TGCAGCGTCTATAAGACAGACAACTATGGCTACACCTTC. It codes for CSVYKTDNYGYTF.

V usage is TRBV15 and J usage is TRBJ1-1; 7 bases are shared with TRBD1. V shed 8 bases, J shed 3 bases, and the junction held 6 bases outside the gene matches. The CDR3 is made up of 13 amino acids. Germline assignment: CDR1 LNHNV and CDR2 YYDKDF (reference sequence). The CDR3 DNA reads TGTGCCACCCGACAGGGTGAGTACACTGAAGCTTTCTTT. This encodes CATRQGEYTEAFF.

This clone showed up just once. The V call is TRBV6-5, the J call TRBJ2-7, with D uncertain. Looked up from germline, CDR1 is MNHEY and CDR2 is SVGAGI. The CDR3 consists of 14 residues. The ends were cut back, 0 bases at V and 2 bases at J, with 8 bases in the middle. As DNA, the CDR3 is TGTGCCAGCAGTTACTCAGAAAGTGCCTACGAGCAGTACTTC. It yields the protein CASSYSESAYEQYF.

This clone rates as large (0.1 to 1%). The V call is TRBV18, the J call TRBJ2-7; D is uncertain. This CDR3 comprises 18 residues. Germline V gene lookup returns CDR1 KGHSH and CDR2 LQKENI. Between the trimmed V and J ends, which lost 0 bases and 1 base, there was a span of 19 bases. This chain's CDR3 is CASSPPNKPISQSYEQYF. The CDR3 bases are TGTGCCAGCTCACCACCCAATAAGCCAATATCACAATCCTACGAGCAGTACTTC.

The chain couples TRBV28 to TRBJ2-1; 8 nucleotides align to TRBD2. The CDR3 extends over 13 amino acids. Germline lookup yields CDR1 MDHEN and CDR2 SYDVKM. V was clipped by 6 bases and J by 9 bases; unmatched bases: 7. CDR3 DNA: TGTGCCAGCAGGCCAACGGGGGGGGGTGAGCAGTTCTTC. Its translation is CASRPTGGGEQFF.

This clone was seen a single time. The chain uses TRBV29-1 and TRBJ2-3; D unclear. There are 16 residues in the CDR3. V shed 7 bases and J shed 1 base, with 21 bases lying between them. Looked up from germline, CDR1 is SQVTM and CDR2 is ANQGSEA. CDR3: CSASPNGETRTDTQYF. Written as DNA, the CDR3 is TGCAGCGCTAGTCCTAATGGAGAAACTCGCACAGATACGCAGTATTTT.

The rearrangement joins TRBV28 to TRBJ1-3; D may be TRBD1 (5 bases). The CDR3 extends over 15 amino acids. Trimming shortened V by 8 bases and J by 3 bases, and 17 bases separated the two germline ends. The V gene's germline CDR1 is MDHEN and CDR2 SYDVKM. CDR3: CASLPRAGDGNTIYF. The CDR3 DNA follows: TGTGCCAGCCTTCCCCGGGCGGGGGATGGAAACACCATATATTTT.

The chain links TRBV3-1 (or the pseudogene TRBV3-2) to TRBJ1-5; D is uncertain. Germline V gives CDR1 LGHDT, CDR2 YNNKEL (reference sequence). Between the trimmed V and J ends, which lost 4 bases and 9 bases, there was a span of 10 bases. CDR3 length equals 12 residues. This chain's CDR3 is CASSPMGAPQHF. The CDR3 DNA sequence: TGTGCCAGCAGCCCCATGGGAGCGCCCCAGCATTTT.

The CDR3: CASSFEGSEQYF. The CDR3 nucleotides read TGTGCCAGCAGCTTTGAAGGGTCCGAGCAGTACTTC. V usage is TRBV7-9 and J usage is TRBJ2-7; D not certain. The ends were cut back, 3 bases at V and 6 bases at J, with 9 bases in the middle. Germline CDR1 is SEHNR and CDR2 is FQNEAQ (reference sequence). This CDR3 is 12 amino acids long.

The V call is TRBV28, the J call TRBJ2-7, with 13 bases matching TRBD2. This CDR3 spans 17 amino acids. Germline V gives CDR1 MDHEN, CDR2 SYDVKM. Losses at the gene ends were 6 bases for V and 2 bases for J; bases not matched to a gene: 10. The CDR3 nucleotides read TGTGCCAGCAGCCAGGGACTAGCGGGGCGGGGGACCTACGAGCAGTACTTC. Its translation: CASSQGLAGRGTYEQYF.

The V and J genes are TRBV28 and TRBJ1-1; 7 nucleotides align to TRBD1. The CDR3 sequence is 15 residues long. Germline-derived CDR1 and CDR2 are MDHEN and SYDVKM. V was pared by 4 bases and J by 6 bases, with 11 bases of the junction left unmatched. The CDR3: CASSYGGTARAEAFF. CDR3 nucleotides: TGTGCCAGCAGTTATGGCGGGACAGCTCGCGCTGAAGCTTTCTTT.

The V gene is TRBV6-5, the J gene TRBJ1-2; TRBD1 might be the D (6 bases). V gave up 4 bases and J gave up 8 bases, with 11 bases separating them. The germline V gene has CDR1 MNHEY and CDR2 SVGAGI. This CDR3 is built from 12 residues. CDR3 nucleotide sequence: TGTGCCAGCAGTTCGACAGACAGGGGCTACACCTTC. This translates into CASSSTDRGYTF.

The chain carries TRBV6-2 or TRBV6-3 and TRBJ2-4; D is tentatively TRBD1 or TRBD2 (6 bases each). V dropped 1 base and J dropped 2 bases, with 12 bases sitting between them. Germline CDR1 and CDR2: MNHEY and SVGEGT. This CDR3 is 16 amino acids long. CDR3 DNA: TGTGCCAGCAGTTACTTCTCGGGGGCTCCCAAAAACATTCAGTACTTC. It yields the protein CASSYFSGAPKNIQYF.

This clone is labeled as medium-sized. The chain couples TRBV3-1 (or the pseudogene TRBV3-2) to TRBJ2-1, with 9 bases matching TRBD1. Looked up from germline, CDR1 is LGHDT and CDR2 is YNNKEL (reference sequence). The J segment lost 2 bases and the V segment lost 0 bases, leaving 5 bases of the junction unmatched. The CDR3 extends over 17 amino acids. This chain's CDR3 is CASSQEEGTGPYNEQFF. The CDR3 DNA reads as TGTGCCAGCAGCCAAGAGGAAGGGACAGGGCCCTACAATGAGCAGTTCTTC.

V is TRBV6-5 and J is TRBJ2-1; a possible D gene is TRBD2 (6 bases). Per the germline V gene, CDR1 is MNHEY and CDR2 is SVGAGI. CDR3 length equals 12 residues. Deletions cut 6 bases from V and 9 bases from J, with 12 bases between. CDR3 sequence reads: CASRRLGGEQFF. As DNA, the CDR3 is TGTGCCAGCAGGCGCCTGGGGGGTGAGCAGTTCTTC.

The CDR3, as DNA: TGTGCCAGCAGCTGGGCTAGCGGGGTAAAAGAGACCCAGTACTTC. This gives the protein CASSWASGVKETQYF. The rearrangement uses TRBV7-9 and TRBJ2-5; 9 nucleotides line up with TRBD2. Losses at the gene ends were 4 bases for V and 3 bases for J; bases not matched to a gene: 6. The V gene's germline CDR1 is SEHNR and CDR2 FQNEAQ (reference sequence). The CDR3 contains 15 residues.

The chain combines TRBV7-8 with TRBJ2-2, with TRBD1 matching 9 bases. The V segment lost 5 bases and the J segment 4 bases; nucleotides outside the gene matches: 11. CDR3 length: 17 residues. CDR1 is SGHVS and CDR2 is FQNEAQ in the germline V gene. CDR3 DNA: TGTGCCAGCAGCGCCGAAACAGGGGGCGCGGGCACCGGGGAGCTGTTTTTT. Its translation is CASSAETGGAGTGELFF.

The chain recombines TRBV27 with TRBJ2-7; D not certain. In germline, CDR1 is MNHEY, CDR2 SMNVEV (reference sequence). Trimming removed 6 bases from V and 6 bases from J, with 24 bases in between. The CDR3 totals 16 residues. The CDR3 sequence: CASSKGSGEELFEQYF. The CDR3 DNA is TGTGCCAGCAGCAAAGGTTCTGGGGAAGAACTCTTCGAGCAGTACTTC.

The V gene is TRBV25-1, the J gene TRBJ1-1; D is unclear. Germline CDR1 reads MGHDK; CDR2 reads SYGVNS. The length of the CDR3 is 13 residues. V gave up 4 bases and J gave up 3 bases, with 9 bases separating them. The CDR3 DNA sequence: TGTGCCAGCAGTGTAGGGATGTACACTGAAGCTTTCTTT. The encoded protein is CASSVGMYTEAFF.

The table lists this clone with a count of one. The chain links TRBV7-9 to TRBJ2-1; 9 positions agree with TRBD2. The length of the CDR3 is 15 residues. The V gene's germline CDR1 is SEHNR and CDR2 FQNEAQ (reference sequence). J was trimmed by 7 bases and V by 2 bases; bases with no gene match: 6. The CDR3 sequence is CASSLTASGENEQFF. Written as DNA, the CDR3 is TGTGCCAGCAGCTTAACCGCTAGCGGGGAAAATGAGCAGTTCTTC.